Below, one T cell receptor (beta chain) is given with its context. Its antigen is unknown. Assay used: immunoSEQ multiplex PCR; TCRdb lists only in-frame clones, some missing. In the table there are around 100,000 clones, around 90% of which are singletons. The record originates from a study of identifying expanded T cells in peripheral blood. Trimming removed 3 bases at V and 0 bases at J, with 6 bases between. Germline V lookup: CDR1 SGHTA, CDR2 FQGNSA. This CDR3 has 14 residues. Overall study findings and caveats: Across healthy donors, higher total template counts meant significantly greater approximately two-week count variance.

This receptor was identified in a person between 18 and 69 years old in good health. The sample was blood. J is TRBJ1-5 and V is TRBV7-2; D remains ambiguous. The CDR3 nucleotides read TGTGCCAGCAGCTTTTTCGGTAGCAATCAGCCCCAGCATTTT. Its translation is CASSFFGSNQPQHF.